These T cell receptor beta chains were read from a single sample in a study of vaccination and CD4 T cells after COVID-19. Their cognate antigens are unknown. MiXCR, applied by TCRdb to the PCR reads, yields one record per CDR3 protein. The table records about 21,000 distinct CDR3 sequences, roughly 29% of them present only once. Sequencing used cultured CD4+ T cells from blood. The receptors were gathered from a human donor with COVID-19. CDR3s include the opening cysteine and the closing phenylalanine or tryptophan. Fields, in order: CDR3 DNA, CDR3 protein, V gene, J gene, clone size, D gene. D genes are given only for firm matches. Rows give clone size only sometimes, using once, few, many, or a class for an expanded clone.

TGCGCCAGCAGTCCGGGACTGAGCTCCTACGAGCAGTACTTC,CASSPGLSSYEQYF,TRBV10-1,TRBJ2-7,-,-
TGTGCCAGCAGTGTCGGGACAGGGGGCCACGAGCAGTACTTC,CASSVGTGGHEQYF,TRBV6-1,TRBJ2-7,few,TRBD1
TGTGCCAGCAGTTACAGTGTAAGGAACACCGGGGAGCTGTTTTTT,CASSYSVRNTGELFF,TRBV6-7,TRBJ2-2,few,-
TGTGCCAGTAGTATAATGACAGCTAGCAATCAGCCCCAGCATTTT,CASSIMTASNQPQHF,TRBV19,TRBJ1-5,few,-
TGTGCCAGCAGCATACTAGCGGGGGGGTTGGAGACCCAGTACTTC,CASSILAGGLETQYF,TRBV7-2,TRBJ2-5,few,TRBD2
TGCAGTGCTAGGACGTTGGGAGGCGTACCGTCGAACACCGGGGAGCTGTTTTTT,CSARTLGGVPSNTGELFF,TRBV20-1,TRBJ2-2,few,-
TGTGCCAGCAGCCAAGAAGGCGGGGGGGCCCGGGAGACCCAGTACTTC,CASSQEGGGARETQYF,TRBV4-2,TRBJ2-5,-,TRBD2
TGCGCCACGGACAGGGGAAGAGAAAAACTGTTTTTT,CATDRGREKLFF,TRBV30,TRBJ1-4,-,TRBD1
TGTGCCAGCGCCCGGACAGGGGTTGGGACGAACACTGAAGCTTTCTTT,CASARTGVGTNTEAFF,TRBV19,TRBJ1-1,-,TRBD1
TGTGCCAGCAGCAAGACAGGGACTGGAAACACCATATATTTT,CASSKTGTGNTIYF,TRBV6-2/TRBV6-3,TRBJ1-3,-,TRBD1
TGTGCCAGCAGCTTAGAGGTACGGACAGGTTATGAGCAGTTCTTC,CASSLEVRTGYEQFF,TRBV11-2,TRBJ2-1,-,TRBD1
TGTGCCAGCAGCTTACTAGCGGGGGGCGGGGAGACCCAGTACTTC,CASSLLAGGGETQYF,TRBV7-3,TRBJ2-5,-,TRBD2
TGTGCCAGCAGGGAGGGAGGTGGTTCACCCCTCCACTTT,CASREGGGSPLHF,TRBV28,TRBJ1-6,-,-
TGTGCCAGCAGTATCACCTTCAGCAATCAGCCCCAGCATTTT,CASSITFSNQPQHF,TRBV6-1,TRBJ1-5,-,-
TGCAGTGCTGCAACAGGGGGCTATGGAAACACCATATATTTT,CSAATGGYGNTIYF,TRBV20-1,TRBJ1-3,-,TRBD1
TGTGCCACCGACCGAAATGGACGGGGGGGCTATGGCTACACCTTC,CATDRNGRGGYGYTF,TRBV15,TRBJ1-2,few,-
TGTGCCAGCTCACCAGGGTCCGATCAGCCCCAGCATTTT,CASSPGSDQPQHF,TRBV18,TRBJ1-5,-,-
TGTGCCAGCGGAAGGGAGGGGGCTGGGGGAAACACCATATATTTT,CASGREGAGGNTIYF,TRBV6-1,TRBJ1-3,few,TRBD1
TGTGCCAGCAGGGATAAGACCGGGGAGCTGTTTTTT,CASRDKTGELFF,TRBV6-1,TRBJ2-2,-,-
TGTGCCAGCATGACGGGTAATTCACCCCTCCACTTT,CASMTGNSPLHF,TRBV6-2/TRBV6-3,TRBJ1-6,-,-
TGTGCCAGCTCACCAGAGGGCAATCAGCCCCAGCATTTT,CASSPEGNQPQHF,TRBV18,TRBJ1-5,-,-
TGTGCCAGCACCGAACCGTGGCTGAAGATGTACAATGAGCAGTTCTTC,CASTEPWLKMYNEQFF,TRBV21-1,TRBJ2-1,few,-
TGTGCCACCAGTGATTTTTACGGATTCCAAGCAACTAATGAAAAACTGTTTTTT,CATSDFYGFQATNEKLFF,TRBV24-1,TRBJ1-4,-,-
TGTGCCAGCAGTTACGGACAGAGGAACACTGAAGCTTTCTTT,CASSYGQRNTEAFF,TRBV6-5,TRBJ1-1,few,-
TGTGCTAGCCTGGACAGGACGAGCTCTGGAAACACCATATATTTT,CASLDRTSSGNTIYF,TRBV6-7,TRBJ1-3,-,TRBD1
TGTGCCAGCAGTTTCCCGGGACGGCAAGAGACCCAGTACTTC,CASSFPGRQETQYF,TRBV5-4,TRBJ2-5,-,-
TGTGCCAGCAGACAGCGGGGGGAGTGGAATGAGCAGTTCTTC,CASRQRGEWNEQFF,TRBV6-1,TRBJ2-1,-,TRBD2
TGCGCCAGCAGCTTGGAAGTTCCAGAAAACACCGGGGAGCTGTTTTTT,CASSLEVPENTGELFF,TRBV5-1,TRBJ2-2,few,-
TGCAGTGCTAGAGTCTTGAACAATGAGCAGTTCTTC,CSARVLNNEQFF,TRBV20-1,TRBJ2-1,-,-
TGTGCCAGCAGCTTTCCCGGGACAGGGGGCAGGGTCACTGAAGCTTTCTTT,CASSFPGTGGRVTEAFF,TRBV5-6,TRBJ1-1,-,TRBD1
TGTGCCAGCAGCGTAGGGGCCCTTACAGATACGCAGTATTTT,CASSVGALTDTQYF,TRBV9,TRBJ2-3,-,-
TGTGCCACCTACCAGGGAGGGGACAGGGAACACGAGCAGTACTTC,CATYQGGDREHEQYF,TRBV24-1,TRBJ2-7,-,TRBD1
TGTGCCACCGGAGCGAACACCGGGGAGCTGTTTTTT,CATGANTGELFF,TRBV24-1,TRBJ2-2,few,-
TGTGCCAGCAGCGAGGGGGCGGGGGGGCTCCGAGATACGCAGTATTTT,CASSEGAGGLRDTQYF,TRBV7-3,TRBJ2-3,-,TRBD2
TGTGCCAGTAGTATCCGGGGGGAAACCAACACTGAAGCTTTCTTT,CASSIRGETNTEAFF,TRBV19,TRBJ1-1,few,-
TGCAGTGCGTCTATCCCGCTAGCGGGGCCCCAAGAGACCCAGTACTTC,CSASIPLAGPQETQYF,TRBV20-1,TRBJ2-5,few,TRBD2
TGTGCCAGCAGTTTAGCCCAAGCCCTCCAAGATCTCACTAGCACAGATACGCAGTATTTT,CASSLAQALQDLTSTDTQYF,TRBV12-3/TRBV12-4,TRBJ2-3,-,-
TGCAGTGCTCGAATCCCCGGGACAGGGCGGGAGGCTAAAGCTTTCTTT,CSARIPGTGREAKAFF,TRBV20-1,TRBJ1-1,-,TRBD1
TGTGCCAGCAGACCAGGGAATTCACCCCTCCACTTT,CASRPGNSPLHF,TRBV11-3,TRBJ1-6,-,-
TGTGCCAGCAGTAACGACGGGGTGACTGAAGCTTTCTTT,CASSNDGVTEAFF,TRBV2,TRBJ1-1,few,-
TGTGCCAGTAGACGCCGGGCAGAGGATTATGGCTACACCTTC,CASRRRAEDYGYTF,TRBV19,TRBJ1-2,few,-
TGTGCCAGCAGAAGCGGGTTGTGGACCGGGGAGCTGTTTTTT,CASRSGLWTGELFF,TRBV6-1,TRBJ2-2,few,-
TGTGCCAGCAGTATATCCTCAATCGGACTGGGTACCGGGGAGCTGTTTTTT,CASSISSIGLGTGELFF,TRBV27,TRBJ2-2,-,-
TGTGCCAGCAGTTGGGGACACCGCAATGAGCAGTTCTTC,CASSWGHRNEQFF,TRBV28,TRBJ2-1,-,-
TGCAGTGCTAGAGAGGACAGTAACTATGGCTACACCTTC,CSAREDSNYGYTF,TRBV20-1,TRBJ1-2,-,-